In this sample, the clone carrying this TCR beta chain turned up a few times. Unsorted samples drew genomic DNA from 90 million or so PBMCs. This entry belongs to a study of shared clonotypes between healthy human individuals. The wider study: Samples came from a couple of female and three male donors aged 18 to 49.

Unsorted PBMC contributed approximately 0.3 ug DNA, tens of thousands of T cell genomes, to each replicate PCR. The assay was immunoSEQ multiplex PCR, and TCRdb's table has in-frame clones only and misses some. Of roughly 96,000 clones listed, about 45% were seen once; the top ten hold about 14%. The CDR3 totals 15 residues. The sequenced material came from PBMCs. This chain connects TRBV21-1 to TRBJ2-5; the D call in the table, TRBD2, was not verified against the DNA. The end of the DNA aligns better with TRBJ2-7, so the J call may be wrong. TRBV21-1 is deemed a pseudogene. The TCR originated in a middle-aged woman in good health. Some clones in this sample may be carry-over from other donors' samples. The CDR3 loop is CASSKQVAGNYEQYF. CDR3 nucleotides: TGTGCCAGCAGCAAGCAGGTAGCGGGAAACTACGAGCAGTACTTC.